The 15 T cell receptor beta chains in this list originate from one sample, sequenced in a study of OX40 agonist ivuxolimab in advanced cancers. Assay used: immunoSEQ multiplex PCR; TCRdb lists only in-frame clones, some missing. The sample carries tens of thousands of clones, 92% recorded once. The sample in question was CD4+ or CD8+ T cells sorted from blood, obtained in a trial of the OX40 agonist ivuxolimab. The receptors were gathered from an adult with an advanced solid tumor such as melanoma, head and neck, liver or kidney cancer.

The chain carries TRBV28 and TRBJ1-2, with 8 bases aligning to TRBD1. The junction had 8 bases not matched to a gene; V was cut back by 5 bases and J by 3 bases. This CDR3 region has 15 residues. Germline assignment: CDR1 MDHEN and CDR2 SYDVKM. The CDR3 nucleotides are TGTGCCAGCAGTCCCCCTACAGGGGGGCACTATGGCTACACCTTC. Translation: CASSPPTGGHYGYTF.

V is TRBV4-3 and J is TRBJ2-5, with TRBD1 matching 8 bases. The CDR3 is 15 residues long. J gave up 7 bases and V 4 bases, and 11 bases lay outside the gene matches. CDR1 LGHNA and CDR2 YSLEER come from the germline V gene. The CDR3 sequence: CASSRGTGPQMTQYF. Here the CDR3 DNA reads TGCGCCAGCAGCCGAGGGACAGGCCCCCAAATGACCCAGTACTTC.

This clone has a single count. This rearrangement joins TRBV7-2 to TRBJ1-5, with 7 bases identical to TRBD1. Trimming took 3 bases from V and 0 from J; bases not matched to a gene: 2. Germline lookup yields CDR1 SGHTA and CDR2 FQGNSA. This CDR3 spans 15 amino acids. Here the CDR3 reads CASSFRTGSNQPQHF. DNA for the CDR3: TGTGCCAGCAGCTTTAGGACAGGTAGCAATCAGCCCCAGCATTTT.

DNA for the CDR3: TGTGCCAGTAGGGACGGTCGATGGGATGAGCAGTTCTTC. The encoded protein is CASRDGRWDEQFF. This chain connects TRBV19 to TRBJ2-1; no firm D call. Trimming left V 6 bases short and J 8 bases short, with 14 bases between. Germline lookup yields CDR1 LNHDA and CDR2 SQIVND (reference sequence). The CDR3 extends over 13 amino acids.

In DNA form, the CDR3 reads TGTGCCAGCAAGGACAGGGGCGGTGAAAAACTGTTTTTT. Its protein is CASKDRGGEKLFF. The chain is built from TRBV19 and TRBJ1-4; 9 positions match TRBD1. V lost 9 bases, J lost 7 bases, and 6 bases stayed unmatched. The V gene's germline CDR1 is LNHDA and CDR2 SQIVND (reference sequence). This CDR3 is built from 13 residues. The full variable domain, rest sourced from reference TRBV19 and TRBJ1-4, is DGGITQSPKYLFRKEGQNVTLSCEQNLNHDAMYWYRQDPGQGLRLIYYSQIVNDFQKGDIAEGYSVSREKKESFPLTVTSAQKNPTAFYLCASKDRGGEKLFFGSGTQLSVL.

The chain couples TRBV4-1 to TRBJ2-7, with 10 nucleotides matching TRBD2. Germline V lookup: CDR1 MGHRA, CDR2 YSYEKL. This CDR3 has 15 amino acids. V shed 0 bases, J shed 4 bases, and the junction held 3 bases outside the gene matches. CDR3 nucleotide sequence: TGCGCCAGCAGCCAAGAAATAGCGGGAGGTTACGAGCAGTACTTC. Its translation: CASSQEIAGGYEQYF.

This clone was recorded only once. The chain recombines TRBV21-1 with TRBJ2-5. TRBV21-1 is classified as a pseudogene. The length of the CDR3 is 16 residues. The CDR3 reads CASSKDRQGGKETQYF. For the CDR3, the DNA is TGTGCCAGCAGCAAAGATAGGCAGGGGGGGAAAGAGACCCAGTACTTC.

This sequence joins TRBV18 and TRBJ1-2, with 7 bases aligning to TRBD1. The CDR3 contains 13 residues. Per germline, CDR1 KGHSH and CDR2 LQKENI. Trimming took 3 bases from V and 4 from J; bases not matched to a gene: 2. In nucleotides, the CDR3 is TGTGCCAGCTCACCCGACAGGGTCTATGGCTACACCTTC. It is translated as CASSPDRVYGYTF. Based on the CDR3 plus reference TRBV18 and TRBJ1-2, the full variable domain is NAGVMQNPRHLVRRRGQEARLRCSPMKGHSHVYWYRQLPEEGLKFMVYLQKENIIDESGMPKERFSAEFPKEGPSILRIQQVVRGDSAAYFCASSPDRVYGYTFGSGTRLTVV.

The V call is TRBV27, the J call TRBJ2-1; D call uncertain. The V and J ends lost 2 bases and 3 bases respectively, with 8 bases between them. The CDR3 has 14 residues. Germline V gene sequence: CDR1 MNHEY, CDR2 SMNVEV (reference sequence). In nucleotides, the CDR3 is TGTGCCAGCAGTTTAGACTCGCGCTACAATGAGCAGTTCTTC. Its protein product is CASSLDSRYNEQFF.

The chain has TRBV19 and TRBJ2-7, with unresolved D. This CDR3 contains 14 residues. Germline-derived CDR1 and CDR2 are LNHDA and SQIVND (reference sequence). V lost 4 bases and J 0 bases, leaving 10 bases between the germline ends. DNA for the CDR3: TGTGCCAGTAGTAAGGACCGTAACTCCTACGAGCAGTACTTC. Its translation is CASSKDRNSYEQYF.

This chain connects TRBV2 to TRBJ1-5; a possible D gene is TRBD1 (5 bases). V was cut by 7 bases and J by 6 bases, with 22 bases left in between. CDR3 length: 16 amino acids. The V gene's germline CDR1 is SNHLY and CDR2 FYNNEI. The CDR3 region is CASTEEGSRAGQPQHF. In nucleotides, the CDR3 is TGTGCCAGCACCGAAGAGGGGTCCAGGGCGGGTCAGCCCCAGCATTTT.

The chain carries TRBV4-1 and TRBJ2-3; 12 bases line up with TRBD2. CDR3 length equals 19 residues. The germline V gene has CDR1 MGHRA and CDR2 YSYEKL. V lost 1 base, J lost 5 bases, and 13 bases stayed unmatched. The chain's CDR3 is CASSQVAPGLAGGQDTQYF. The CDR3 region has the DNA TGCGCCAGCAGCCAAGTCGCCCCTGGGCTAGCGGGAGGGCAAGATACGCAGTATTTT.

As DNA, the CDR3 is TGTGCCAGTAGGGAGACAGGAGAGACTAACTATGGCTACACCTTC. Amino acids: CASRETGETNYGYTF. The gene calls are TRBV19 and TRBJ1-2, with D perhaps TRBD1 (6 bases). The CDR3 has 15 residues. Germline lookup yields CDR1 LNHDA and CDR2 SQIVND (reference sequence). Trimming left V 6 bases short and J 0 bases short, with 14 bases between.

The genes are TRBV28 and TRBJ2-2; the D call may be TRBD1 or TRBD2 (5 bases each). CDR3 length: 13 residues. Germline-derived CDR1 and CDR2 are MDHEN and SYDVKM. Trimming removed 6 bases from V and 7 bases from J, with 12 bases in between. The CDR3 protein is CASSSGTIGELFF. DNA of the CDR3: TGTGCCAGCAGCTCCGGGACGATCGGGGAGCTGTTTTTT.

The chain uses TRBV28 and TRBJ1-5; 7 bases line up with TRBD1. V lost 2 bases to trimming and J lost 4 bases; unmatched junction nucleotides: 5. Germline V gene sequence: CDR1 MDHEN, CDR2 SYDVKM. CDR3 length equals 15 residues. The chain's CDR3 is CASSLGGGQNQPQHF. In nucleotides, the CDR3 is TGTGCCAGCAGTTTAGGGGGGGGACAGAATCAGCCCCAGCATTTT.